Sequencing of this TCR beta chain was carried out in a study of monozygotic twins with inflammatory bowel disease. Each CDR3 protein gets one entry in TCRdb, which reprocessed the 5' RACE reads and gives no DNA. The listing contains 140,000 to 150,000 distinct CDR3 sequences. The CDR3 totals 14 residues. The clonotype originates from a human donor with ulcerative colitis or Crohn's disease, or a healthy co-twin of an affected twin (not recorded which). The sequenced sample consisted of blood. This chain connects TRBV12-3 or TRBV12-4 to TRBJ2-4; TCRdb's D call, TRBD2, is unchecked because there is no DNA. CDR3 residues: CASSSATSFAIQYF.